Listed here are 10 T cell receptor beta chains from one sample, sequenced in a study of blood T cell repertoires in COVID-19. This table comes from immunoSEQ multiplex PCR, and its TCRdb copy is limited to in-frame clones, with some not included. This sample has approximately 350,000 clones; about four fifths occur once, and the top ten carry 5% to 6%. The sample taken for sequencing was PBMCs or T cells enriched from blood (not recorded which). These receptors originate from a woman in her fifties or sixties who had recovered from COVID-19.

The gene calls are TRBV25-1 and TRBJ1-2; D might be TRBD1 (5 bases). The CDR3 totals 15 residues. Trimming removed 1 base at V and 6 bases at J, with 15 bases between. CDR1 is MGHDK and CDR2 is SYGVNS in the germline V gene. DNA of the CDR3: TGTGCCAGCAGTGAATTTAGGGGAGGGCCCCATGGCTACACCTTC. Translation gives CASSEFRGGPHGYTF.

The rearrangement links TRBV5-4 to TRBJ2-4, with a weak D call TRBD1 (6 bases). The V end was cut by 0 bases, the J end by 7 bases, with 11 bases between. The CDR3 runs to 14 residues. Germline V gene lookup returns CDR1 SGHNT and CDR2 YYREEE (reference sequence). CDR3: CASSLAGQTNIQYF. CDR3 DNA: TGTGCCAGCAGCTTGGCCGGACAGACGAACATTCAGTACTTC.

The chain couples TRBV28 to TRBJ1-5, with 9 positions matching TRBD1. This CDR3 is built from 14 residues. V lost 4 bases, J lost 9 bases, and 7 bases stayed unmatched. CDR1 is MDHEN and CDR2 is SYDVKM in the germline V gene. The CDR3 coding sequence is TGTGCCAGCAGTTGGACAGGGGTAAGGCTGCCCCAGCATTTT. It translates to CASSWTGVRLPQHF.

The gene calls are TRBV7-3 and TRBJ2-4; 8 positions agree with TRBD2. The germline V gene encodes CDR1 SGHTA and CDR2 FQGTGA. CDR3 size: 18 residues. J was trimmed by 0 bases and V by 2 bases; bases with no gene match: 9. CDR3 sequence: CASSLDGREVPAKNIQYF. In DNA form, the CDR3 reads TGTGCCAGCAGCTTAGATGGGCGGGAGGTCCCAGCCAAAAACATTCAGTACTTC.

The chain uses TRBV24-1 and TRBJ2-2; 9 bases are shared with TRBD2. The V gene end was trimmed by 4 bases and the J gene end by 3 bases; junction bases not matched to a gene: 2. CDR3 length: 15 residues. Germline CDR1 and CDR2: KGHDR and SFDVKD. CDR3 DNA sequence: TGTGCCACCAGTGAACGGACTAGCGACACCGGGGAGCTGTTTTTT. It codes for CATSERTSDTGELFF.

This chain uses TRBV6-1 with TRBJ2-2; 11 nucleotides line up with TRBD1. The junction had 7 bases not matched to a gene; V was cut back by 4 bases and J by 6 bases. The CDR3 runs 16 residues. Germline V gene data show CDR1 as MNHNS and CDR2 as SASEGT. As DNA, the CDR3 is TGTGCCAGCAGTGCCTTGGGGGGACAGGGGGCCGGGGAGCTGTTTTTT. This codes for CASSALGGQGAGELFF.

The rearrangement uses TRBV30 and TRBJ2-1; 8 bases are a match to TRBD2. The germline V gene encodes CDR1 GTSNPN and CDR2 SVGIG (reference sequence). V lost 4 bases, J lost 10 bases, and 6 bases stayed unmatched. The CDR3 is 12 amino acids. CDR3 sequence (DNA): TGTGCCTGGAAAGGACCGGGGGGGGAGCAGTTCTTC. This gives the protein CAWKGPGGEQFF.

The chain recombines TRBV27 with TRBJ2-2; no clear D gene. The CDR3 is made up of 14 amino acids. V was shortened by 5 bases and J by 5 bases, with 12 bases between the two germline ends. Germline values: CDR1 MNHEY, CDR2 SMNVEV (reference sequence). The DNA of the CDR3 is TGTGCCAGCAGTCCAAGTTTCGGGACCGGGGAGCTGTTTTTT. Its protein product is CASSPSFGTGELFF.

This sequence joins TRBV3-1 (or the pseudogene TRBV3-2) and TRBJ2-1; D possibly corresponds to TRBD2 (5 bases). The CDR3 spans 14 residues. From germline, CDR1 is LGHDT and CDR2 YNNKEL (reference sequence). V dropped 3 bases and J dropped 2 bases, with 8 bases sitting between them. The CDR3 region has the DNA TGTGCCAGCAGCCACGGACTGACCTACAATGAGCAGTTCTTC. The encoded protein is CASSHGLTYNEQFF.

The chain has TRBV29-1 and TRBJ1-2, with 7 bases identical to TRBD1. The CDR3 has 13 amino acids. V dropped 0 bases and J dropped 7; count of bases not matched to a gene: 5. Per germline, CDR1 SQVTM and CDR2 ANQGSEA. In DNA form, the CDR3 reads TGCAGCGTTGAAGATGATCGGACAGGTGGCTACACCTTC. Encoded protein: CSVEDDRTGGYTF. The full variable domain, with the rest looked up from reference TRBV29-1 and TRBJ1-2, is SAVISQKPSRDICQRGTSLTIQCQVDSQVTMMFWYRQQPGQSLTLIATANQGSEATYESGFVIDKFPISRPNLTFSTLTVSNMSPEDSSIYLCSVEDDRTGGYTFGSGTRLTVV.